A single sample gave rise to the 24 T cell receptor beta chains below, sequenced in a study of identical twins. TCRdb fed the 5' RACE reads into MiXCR, producing one record per CDR3 protein. The data hold 500,000 or so distinct CDR3 sequences, with 20% to 25% observed a single time. These sequences were also reported in another study, on T cells expressing NK-cell markers.

Sequenced material: CD4+ T cells sorted from blood. The receptors were sampled from a woman aged 18-29 years in good health.

The V call is TRBV20-1, the J call TRBJ1-3; D might be TRBD1 (6 bases). V lost 1 base and J 4 bases, leaving 14 bases between the germline ends. The CDR3 is 15 amino acids. Germline V CDR1 and CDR2: DFQATT, SNEGSKA (reference sequence). In DNA, the CDR3 is TGCAGTGCTAGAGTAGTTGGGGGGCGAGGAAACACCATATATTTT. Translated, it gives CSARVVGGRGNTIYF.

This clonotype occurred many times. The V call is TRBV20-1, the J call TRBJ2-1, with D possibly TRBD2 on 5 matching bases. The CDR3 runs to 13 residues. V was shortened by 4 bases and J by 2 bases, with 9 bases between the two germline ends. Germline CDR1 is DFQATT and CDR2 is SNEGSKA (reference sequence). CDR3 protein: CSAKAAPYNEQFF. The CDR3 DNA sequence: TGCAGTGCTAAAGCGGCACCCTACAATGAGCAGTTCTTC.

The chain has TRBV20-1 and TRBJ2-2, with TRBD1 matching 7 bases. Germline CDR1 DFQATT, CDR2 SNEGSKA (reference sequence). The junction had 12 bases not matched to a gene; V was cut back by 2 bases and J by 6 bases. This CDR3 has 16 amino acids. The CDR3 nucleotides read TGCAGTGCTAGAAAATACGACCGGACAGGCGCCGGGGAGCTGTTTTTT. This encodes CSARKYDRTGAGELFF.

The sample holds a few counts of this clonotype. The V gene is TRBV12-3 or TRBV12-4, the J gene TRBJ2-3; 8 nucleotides line up with TRBD2. J lost 0 bases, V lost 6 bases, and 8 bases had no gene match. This CDR3 has 16 amino acids. CDR3 bases: TGTGCCAGCAGATGGACCGGGACTAGGAGCACAGATACGCAGTATTTT. Its protein is CASRWTGTRSTDTQYF.

This clonotype was detected only a few times. The chain joins TRBV6-5 to TRBJ2-3; D may be TRBD2 (6 bases). This CDR3 is built from 14 residues. Germline CDR1 reads MNHEY; CDR2 reads SVGAGI. With 2 bases removed from V and 6 bases from J, the gap between germline ends came to 12 bases. CDR3 coding DNA: TGTGCCAGCAGTTACGGCTACGGAGGGGATACGCAGTATTTT. Its protein product is CASSYGYGGDTQYF.

This clonotype was found many times. V and J are TRBV12-3 or TRBV12-4 and TRBJ1-6; 10 positions match TRBD1. V lost 5 bases and J lost 8; bases outside the gene matches: 9. The CDR3 is made up of 16 amino acids. Here the CDR3 reads CASSRGTGDGDSPLHF. CDR3 coding DNA: TGTGCCAGCAGTCGAGGGACAGGGGATGGAGATTCACCCCTCCACTTT.

V and J are TRBV7-9 and TRBJ1-2; no clear D gene. Between the trimmed V and J ends, which lost 3 bases and 1 base, there was a span of 6 bases. CDR1 is SEHNR and CDR2 is FQNEAQ in the germline V gene (reference sequence). The CDR3 is 13 amino acids. CDR3: CASSFVNNYGYTF. The CDR3 DNA follows: TGTGCCAGCAGCTTCGTCAATAACTATGGCTACACCTTC.

This clonotype was seen a handful of times. The chain uses TRBV20-1 and TRBJ1-5, with TRBD1 as a possible D gene (5 bases). The V end was cut by 3 bases, the J end by 2 bases, with 14 bases between. The germline gives CDR1 DFQATT, CDR2 SNEGSKA (reference sequence). This CDR3 is 15 amino acids long. The CDR3 reads CSASYGGVGNQPQHF. DNA for the CDR3: TGCAGTGCTAGCTATGGGGGGGTTGGCAATCAGCCCCAGCATTTT.

This clonotype was observed a few times. The chain has TRBV6-6 and TRBJ1-2, with D unresolved. V lost 0 bases and J lost 3, with 2 bases in between. The V gene's germline CDR1 is MNHNY and CDR2 SVGAGI (reference sequence). This CDR3 has 12 amino acids. The CDR3 sequence: CASSYSHYGYTF. Here the CDR3 DNA reads TGTGCCAGCAGTTACTCCCACTATGGCTACACCTTC.

The chain carries TRBV5-5 and TRBJ1-2; D is ambiguous. V was pared by 9 bases and J by 8 bases, with 17 bases between. Germline V CDR1 and CDR2: SGHKS, YYEKEE (reference sequence). The CDR3 is made up of 12 amino acids. The CDR3 coding sequence is TGTGCCATGAGCCTCCGGCGTGGAGGCTACACCTTC. This encodes CAMSLRRGGYTF.

This chain connects TRBV20-1 to TRBJ2-1, with TRBD2 matching 7 bases. Trimming cost V 4 bases and J 4 bases; bases outside gene matches: 4. The length of the CDR3 is 13 residues. Germline V gene lookup returns CDR1 DFQATT and CDR2 SNEGSKA (reference sequence). The CDR3 DNA sequence: TGCAGTGCTATGGGGACTATTTACAATGAGCAGTTCTTC. Amino acids: CSAMGTIYNEQFF.

The CDR3 sequence: CASSVAGEGAFF. DNA of the CDR3: TGTGCCAGCAGCGTAGCAGGAGAGGGGGCTTTCTTT. The gene calls are TRBV9 and TRBJ1-1; a weak D match, TRBD1 (5 bases). V shed 0 bases and J shed 11 bases, with 11 bases lying between them. This CDR3 has 12 amino acids. Germline loops: CDR1 SGDLS, CDR2 YYNGEE.

The gene calls are TRBV5-5 and TRBJ2-7; 8 positions agree with TRBD2. Germline V CDR1 and CDR2: SGHKS, YYEKEE (reference sequence). The V gene end was trimmed by 0 bases and the J gene end by 5 bases; junction bases not matched to a gene: 7. The CDR3 length is 15 residues. The CDR3, as DNA: TGTGCCAGCAGCTTGGAATCCGGGAGGGCCAACGAGCAGTACTTC. This gives the protein CASSLESGRANEQYF. The whole variable domain, filled in from reference TRBV5-5 and TRBJ2-7, reads DAGVTQSPTHLIKTRGQQVTLRCSPISGHKSVSWYQQVLGQGPQFIFQYYEKEERGRGNFPDRFSARQFPNYSSELNVNALLLGDSALYLCASSLESGRANEQYFGPGTRLTVT.

The genes are TRBV2 and TRBJ1-2; 10 positions match TRBD1. The junction had 5 bases not matched to a gene; V was cut back by 6 bases and J by 7 bases. The CDR3 covers 13 residues. In germline, CDR1 is SNHLY, CDR2 FYNNEI. The CDR3 DNA is TGTGCCAGCAGCGGGGACAGGGGAACTGGCTACACCTTC. Translating it yields CASSGDRGTGYTF.

This sequence joins TRBV6-5 and TRBJ2-1; 11 bases map to TRBD2. With 3 bases clipped from V and 1 base from J, the junction kept 8 bases outside the gene matches. CDR1 MNHEY and CDR2 SVGAGI come from the germline V gene. The CDR3 sequence is 18 residues long. The CDR3 protein is CASSYYGSGGVSYNEQFF. The CDR3 region has the DNA TGTGCCAGCAGTTATTATGGTAGCGGGGGGGTTTCCTACAATGAGCAGTTCTTC.

This clonotype showed up just a few times. The rearrangement uses TRBV3-1 and TRBJ2-7, with 8 bases lining up with TRBD1. V was clipped by 6 bases and J by 2 bases; unmatched bases: 9. CDR3 size: 15 residues. Germline loops: CDR1 LGHDT, CDR2 YNNKEL (reference sequence). The CDR3 DNA sequence: TGTGCCAGCAGTCGACAGGGGACGTGGGCCTACGAGCAGTACTTC. Protein: CASSRQGTWAYEQYF.

In DNA form, the CDR3 reads TGCGCCAGCAGCTCGGGGTCTACCCGCTACGAGCAGTACTTC. Translation gives CASSSGSTRYEQYF. The J gene is TRBJ2-7, the V gene TRBV5-1, with D tentatively TRBD2 (5 bases). V gave up 3 bases and J gave up 3 bases, with 13 bases separating them. CDR1 SGHRS and CDR2 YFSETQ come from the germline V gene. The CDR3 length is 14 residues.

The gene calls are TRBV5-1 and TRBJ2-2; 7 bases map to TRBD2. Looked up from germline, CDR1 is SGHRS and CDR2 is YFSETQ. With V trimmed by 0 bases and J by 6 bases, 5 bases remained unmatched. There are 15 residues in the CDR3. The CDR3 coding sequence is TGCGCCAGCAGCTTGGCCCCTAGCGGTGCCGGGGAGCTGTTTTTT. It yields the protein CASSLAPSGAGELFF.

This clonotype has just a few counts. The gene calls are TRBV19 and TRBJ1-2; a possible D gene is TRBD1 (6 bases). Looked up from germline, CDR1 is LNHDA and CDR2 is SQIVND (reference sequence). CDR3 size: 13 residues. V lost 3 bases, J lost 8 bases, and 13 bases lay in between. The CDR3 spells CASSIGQTGGYTF. CDR3 coding DNA: TGTGCCAGTAGTATCGGACAGACGGGAGGCTACACCTTC. The full variable domain, its missing parts supplied by reference TRBV19 and TRBJ1-2, is DGGITQSPKYLFRKEGQNVTLSCEQNLNHDAMYWYRQDPGQGLRLIYYSQIVNDFQKGDIAEGYSVSREKKESFPLTVTSAQKNPTAFYLCASSIGQTGGYTFGSGTRLTVV.

By its share, this clonotype is medium-sized. The V and J genes are TRBV20-1 and TRBJ2-1; D perhaps matches TRBD2 (6 bases). V was trimmed by 6 bases and J by 5 bases, leaving 20 bases between them. Per germline, CDR1 DFQATT and CDR2 SNEGSKA (reference sequence). The CDR3 covers 15 residues. The CDR3 reads CSARPSKSSDNEQFF. As DNA, the CDR3 is TGCAGTGCGAGGCCCTCTAAATCTAGCGACAATGAGCAGTTCTTC.

The chain carries TRBV30 and TRBJ1-4, with D possibly being TRBD1 (6 bases). Germline-derived CDR1 and CDR2 are GTSNPN and SVGIG (reference sequence). The CDR3 runs 14 residues. Trimming removed 2 bases at V and 8 bases at J, with 15 bases between. CDR3 residues: CAWSSTGGIEKLFF. The CDR3 DNA is TGTGCCTGGAGTTCGACAGGTGGGATCGAAAAACTGTTTTTT.

This clonotype was counted at least ten times. Written as DNA, the CDR3 is TGCAGTGCTAGTTTGGGCAGCGGGAATGAAAAACTGTTTTTT. Protein sequence: CSASLGSGNEKLFF. The chain combines TRBV20-1 with TRBJ1-4; D unclear. V shed 3 bases and J shed 5 bases, with 13 bases lying between them. Germline V gene data show CDR1 as DFQATT and CDR2 as SNEGSKA (reference sequence). The CDR3 loop spans 14 amino acids.

This clonotype was seen more than once but under ten times. V is TRBV20-1 and J is TRBJ2-1; TRBD1 matches at 9 bases. Germline loops: CDR1 DFQATT, CDR2 SNEGSKA (reference sequence). The CDR3 runs 14 residues. The trim removed 7 bases at V and 7 bases at J, leaving 11 bases unmatched. CDR3 loop: CSVRDRDLPNEQFF. In DNA form, the CDR3 reads TGCAGTGTAAGGGACAGGGACCTTCCAAATGAGCAGTTCTTC.

This clonotype turned up a few times. The chain is built from TRBV5-1 and TRBJ2-7, with D unclear. Germline V gene lookup returns CDR1 SGHRS and CDR2 YFSETQ. Trimming pared 0 bases from V and 2 bases from J, leaving 6 bases between. This CDR3 contains 13 residues. The CDR3 is CASSLAETYEQYF. The CDR3 DNA follows: TGCGCCAGCAGCTTGGCAGAGACCTACGAGCAGTACTTC.